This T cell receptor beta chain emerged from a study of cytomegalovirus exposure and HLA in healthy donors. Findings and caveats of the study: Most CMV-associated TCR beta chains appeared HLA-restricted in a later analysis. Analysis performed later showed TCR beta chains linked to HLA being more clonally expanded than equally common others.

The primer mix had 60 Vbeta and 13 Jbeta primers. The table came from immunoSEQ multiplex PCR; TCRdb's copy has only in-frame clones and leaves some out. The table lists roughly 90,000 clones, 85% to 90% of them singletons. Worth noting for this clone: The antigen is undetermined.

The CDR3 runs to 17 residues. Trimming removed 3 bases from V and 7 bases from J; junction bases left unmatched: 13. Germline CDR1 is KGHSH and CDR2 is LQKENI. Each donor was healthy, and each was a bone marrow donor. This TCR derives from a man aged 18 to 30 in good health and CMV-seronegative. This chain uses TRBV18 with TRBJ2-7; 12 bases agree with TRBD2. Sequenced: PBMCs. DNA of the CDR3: TGTGCCAGCTCACCGACACTAGCGGGAGGCCGAGATCGGGAGCAGTACTTC. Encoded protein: CASSPTLAGGRDREQYF.